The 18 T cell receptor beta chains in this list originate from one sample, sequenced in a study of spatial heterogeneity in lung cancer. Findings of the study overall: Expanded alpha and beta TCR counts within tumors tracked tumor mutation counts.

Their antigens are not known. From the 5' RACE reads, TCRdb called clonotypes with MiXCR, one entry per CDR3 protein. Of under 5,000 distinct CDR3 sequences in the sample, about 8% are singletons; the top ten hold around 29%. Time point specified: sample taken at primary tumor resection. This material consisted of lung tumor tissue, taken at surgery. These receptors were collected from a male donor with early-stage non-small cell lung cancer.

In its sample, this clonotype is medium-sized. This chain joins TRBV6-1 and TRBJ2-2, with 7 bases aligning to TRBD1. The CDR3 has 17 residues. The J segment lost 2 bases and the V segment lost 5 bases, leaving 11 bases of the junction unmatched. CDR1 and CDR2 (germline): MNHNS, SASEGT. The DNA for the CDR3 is TGTGCCAGCAGTCGTTCCCCACAGGGGCTTAACACCGGGGAGCTGTTTTTT. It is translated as CASSRSPQGLNTGELFF.

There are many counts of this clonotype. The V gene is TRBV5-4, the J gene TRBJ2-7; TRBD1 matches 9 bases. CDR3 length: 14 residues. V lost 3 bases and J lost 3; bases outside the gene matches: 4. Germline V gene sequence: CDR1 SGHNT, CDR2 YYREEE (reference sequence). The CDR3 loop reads CASSSTTGGYEQYF. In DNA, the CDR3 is TGTGCCAGCAGCTCAACGACAGGGGGCTACGAGCAGTACTTC. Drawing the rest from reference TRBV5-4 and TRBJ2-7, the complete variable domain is ETGVTQSPTHLIKTRGQQVTLRCSSQSGHNTVSWYQQALGQGPQFIFQYYREEENGRGNFPPRFSGLQFPNYSSELNVNALELDDSALYLCASSSTTGGYEQYFGPGTRLTVT.

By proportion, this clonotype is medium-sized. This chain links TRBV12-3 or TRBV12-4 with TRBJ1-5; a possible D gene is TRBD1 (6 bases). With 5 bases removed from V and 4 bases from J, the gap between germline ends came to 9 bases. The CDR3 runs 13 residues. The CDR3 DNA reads TGTGCCAGCAGTGCCGACAGGAATCAGCCCCAGCATTTT. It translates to CASSADRNQPQHF.

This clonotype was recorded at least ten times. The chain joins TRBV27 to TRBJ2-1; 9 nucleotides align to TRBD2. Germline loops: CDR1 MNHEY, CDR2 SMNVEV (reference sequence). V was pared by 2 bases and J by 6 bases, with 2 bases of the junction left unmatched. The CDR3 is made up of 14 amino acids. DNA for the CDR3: TGTGCCAGCAGTTTAGCGGGGGGGCTCAATGAGCAGTTCTTC. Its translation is CASSLAGGLNEQFF.

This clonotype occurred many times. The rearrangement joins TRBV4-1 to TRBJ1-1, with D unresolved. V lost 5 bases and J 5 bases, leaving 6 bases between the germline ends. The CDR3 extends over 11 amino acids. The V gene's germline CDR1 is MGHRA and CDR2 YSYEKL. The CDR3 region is CASSVSTEAFF. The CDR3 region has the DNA TGCGCCAGCAGCGTGAGTACTGAAGCTTTCTTT.

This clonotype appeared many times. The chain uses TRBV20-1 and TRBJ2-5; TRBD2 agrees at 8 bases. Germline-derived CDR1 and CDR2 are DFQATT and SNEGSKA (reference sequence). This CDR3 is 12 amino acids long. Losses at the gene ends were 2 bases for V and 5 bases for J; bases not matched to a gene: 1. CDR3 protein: CSARTGGETQYF. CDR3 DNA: TGCAGTGCTAGAACGGGAGGGGAGACCCAGTACTTC.

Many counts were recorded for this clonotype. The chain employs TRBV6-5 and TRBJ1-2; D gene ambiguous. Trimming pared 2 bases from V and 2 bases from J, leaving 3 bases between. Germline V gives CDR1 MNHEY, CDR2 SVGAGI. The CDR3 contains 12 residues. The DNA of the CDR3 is TGTGCCAGCAGTTACGGGAACTATGGCTACACCTTC. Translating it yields CASSYGNYGYTF.

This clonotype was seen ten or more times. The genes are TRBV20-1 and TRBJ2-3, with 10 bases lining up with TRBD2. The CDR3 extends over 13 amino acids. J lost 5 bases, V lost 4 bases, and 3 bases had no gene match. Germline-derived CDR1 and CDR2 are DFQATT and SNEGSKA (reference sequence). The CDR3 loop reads CSATKREGDTQYF. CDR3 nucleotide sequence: TGCAGTGCTACTAAGCGGGAGGGAGATACGCAGTATTTT.

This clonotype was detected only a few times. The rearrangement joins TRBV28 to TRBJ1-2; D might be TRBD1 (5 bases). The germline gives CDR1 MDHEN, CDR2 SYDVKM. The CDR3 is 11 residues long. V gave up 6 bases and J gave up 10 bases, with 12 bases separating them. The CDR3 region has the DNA TGTGCCAGCAGATCGACAGCAGACTACACCTTC. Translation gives CASRSTADYTF.

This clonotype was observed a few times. The CDR3 DNA reads TGTGCCAGCAGCTTCAGCGGGAGCTCCTACAATGAGCAGTTCTTC. Its translation: CASSFSGSSYNEQFF. The V call is TRBV7-4, the J call TRBJ2-1; 8 bases line up with TRBD2. Losses at the gene ends were 3 bases for V and 0 bases for J; bases not matched to a gene: 1. CDR1 and CDR2 (germline): SGHVT, SQSDAQ. The CDR3 is 15 residues long.

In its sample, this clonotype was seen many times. The CDR3 protein is CASSQEGNSNQPQHF. The CDR3 DNA sequence: TGCGCCAGCAGCCAAGAGGGGAATAGCAATCAGCCCCAGCATTTT. This chain links TRBV4-1 with TRBJ1-5, with D unclear. From germline, CDR1 is MGHRA and CDR2 YSYEKL. V gave up 0 bases and J gave up 0 bases, with 6 bases separating them. The CDR3 is 15 residues long.

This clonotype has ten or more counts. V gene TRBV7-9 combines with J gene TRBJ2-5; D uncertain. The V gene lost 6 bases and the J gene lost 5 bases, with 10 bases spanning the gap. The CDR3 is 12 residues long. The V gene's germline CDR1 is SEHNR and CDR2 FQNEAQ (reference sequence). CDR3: CASRPGPETQYF. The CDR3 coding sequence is TGTGCCAGCAGACCCGGGCCGGAGACCCAGTACTTC. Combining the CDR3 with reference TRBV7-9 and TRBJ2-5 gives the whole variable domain DTGVSQNPRHKITKRGQNVTFRCDPISEHNRLYWYRQTLGQGPEFLTYFQNEAQLEKSRLLSDRFSAERPKGSFSTLEIQRTEQGDSAMYLCASRPGPETQYFGPGTRLLVL.

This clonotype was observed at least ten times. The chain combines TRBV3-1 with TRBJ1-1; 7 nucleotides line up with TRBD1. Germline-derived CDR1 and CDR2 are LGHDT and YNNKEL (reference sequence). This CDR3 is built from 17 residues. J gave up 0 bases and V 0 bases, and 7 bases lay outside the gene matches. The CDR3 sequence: CASSQETGESMNTEAFF. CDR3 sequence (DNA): TGTGCCAGCAGCCAAGAAACAGGGGAAAGCATGAACACTGAAGCTTTCTTT.

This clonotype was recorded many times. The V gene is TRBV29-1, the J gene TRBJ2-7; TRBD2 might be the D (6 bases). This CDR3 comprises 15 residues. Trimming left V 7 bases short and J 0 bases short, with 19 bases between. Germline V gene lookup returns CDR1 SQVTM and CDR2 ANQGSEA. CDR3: CSAFGGAGNSYEQYF. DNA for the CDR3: TGCAGCGCCTTCGGGGGAGCGGGCAACTCCTACGAGCAGTACTTC.

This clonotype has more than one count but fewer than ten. DNA of the CDR3: TGTGCCGCAGGGTCGCAACCGAACACTGAAGCTTTCTTT. It codes for CAAGSQPNTEAFF. The chain has TRBV28 and TRBJ1-1; D possibly corresponds to TRBD1 (5 bases). The CDR3 consists of 13 residues. Germline V lookup: CDR1 MDHEN, CDR2 SYDVKM. V lost 11 bases and J 1 base, leaving 14 bases between the germline ends. The full variable domain, completed using reference TRBV28 and TRBJ1-1, is DVKVTQSSRYLVKRTGEKVFLECVQDMDHENMFWYRQDPGLGLRLIYFSYDVKMKEKGDIPEGYSVSREKKERFSLILESASTNQTSMYLCAAGSQPNTEAFFGQGTRLTVV.

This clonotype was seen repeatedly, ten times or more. CDR3 in DNA: TGCGCCAGCAGCCGCTCCGGGGAGCTGTTTTTT. As protein: CASSRSGELFF. V gene TRBV5-1 combines with J gene TRBJ2-2; no firm D call. The CDR3 runs 11 residues. In germline, CDR1 is SGHRS, CDR2 YFSETQ. V lost 4 bases, J lost 6 bases, and 4 bases lay in between.

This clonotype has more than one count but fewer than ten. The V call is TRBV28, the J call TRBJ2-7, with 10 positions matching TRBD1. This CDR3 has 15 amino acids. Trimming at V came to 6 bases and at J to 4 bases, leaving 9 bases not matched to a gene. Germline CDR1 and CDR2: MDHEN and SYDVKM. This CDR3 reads CASSPPGQGLYEQYF. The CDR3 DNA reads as TGTGCCAGCAGCCCGCCGGGACAGGGGTTATACGAGCAGTACTTC.

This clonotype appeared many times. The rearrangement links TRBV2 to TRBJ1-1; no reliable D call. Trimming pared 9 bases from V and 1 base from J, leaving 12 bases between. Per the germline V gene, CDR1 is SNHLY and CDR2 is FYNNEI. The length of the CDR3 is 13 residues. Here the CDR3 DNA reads TGTGCCAGGAAAAAAGACGGGAACACTGAAGCTTTCTTT. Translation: CARKKDGNTEAFF.